This T cell receptor beta chain was sequenced during a study of cytomegalovirus exposure and HLA in healthy donors. Study-wide points: Several of the most significant clusters appeared linked to common viral pathogens, based on a later analysis. It was reportedly the case that the classifier diagnosed cytomegalovirus status with high specificity and sensitivity. A highly shared variant cluster was judged a likely technical artifact.

Comments on this clone: What it binds is unknown.

V lost 5 bases, J lost 5 bases, and 13 bases stayed unmatched. Germline CDR1 reads LNHNV; CDR2 reads YYDKDF (reference sequence). The CDR3 sequence is 16 residues long. The study ran its PCR with 60 Vbeta and 13 Jbeta primers. Only in-frame clones appear in the TCRdb table, and some are missing; sequencing was by immunoSEQ multiplex PCR. Of 150,000 to 200,000 clones in the sample, around 86% were seen once. The V and J genes are TRBV15 and TRBJ2-5, with 8 nucleotides matching TRBD2. The sample was PBMCs. The sequence was obtained from a woman under 30 in good health and CMV-seronegative. Written as DNA, the CDR3 is TGTGCCACCAGCCCTCGGTCGGCGGGAGGAGCGGAGACCCAGTACTTC. Its protein is CATSPRSAGGAETQYF. The complete variable domain, with remaining parts taken from reference TRBV15 and TRBJ2-5, reads DAMVIQNPRYQVTQFGKPVTLSCSQTLNHNVMYWYQQKSSQAPKLLFHYYDKDFNNEADTPDNFQSRRPNTSFCFLDIRSPGLGDTAMYLCATSPRSAGGAETQYFGPGTRLLVL.